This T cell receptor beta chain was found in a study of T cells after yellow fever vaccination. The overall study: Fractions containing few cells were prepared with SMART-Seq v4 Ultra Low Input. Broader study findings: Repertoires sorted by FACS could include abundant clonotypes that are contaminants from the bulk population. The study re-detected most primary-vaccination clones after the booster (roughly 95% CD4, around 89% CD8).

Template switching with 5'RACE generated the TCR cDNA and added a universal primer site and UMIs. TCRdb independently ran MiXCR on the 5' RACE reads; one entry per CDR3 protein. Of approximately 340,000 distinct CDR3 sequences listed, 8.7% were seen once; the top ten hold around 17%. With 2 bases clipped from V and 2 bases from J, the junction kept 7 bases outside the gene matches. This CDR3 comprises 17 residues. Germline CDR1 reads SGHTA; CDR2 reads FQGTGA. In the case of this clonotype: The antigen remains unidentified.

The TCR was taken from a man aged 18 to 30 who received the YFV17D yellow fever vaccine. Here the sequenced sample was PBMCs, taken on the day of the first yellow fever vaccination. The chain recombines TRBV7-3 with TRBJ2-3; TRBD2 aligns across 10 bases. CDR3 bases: TGTGCCAGCAGCTTAGGCTTAGGACTAGCGGCCACAGATACGCAGTATTTT. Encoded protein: CASSLGLGLAATDTQYF.